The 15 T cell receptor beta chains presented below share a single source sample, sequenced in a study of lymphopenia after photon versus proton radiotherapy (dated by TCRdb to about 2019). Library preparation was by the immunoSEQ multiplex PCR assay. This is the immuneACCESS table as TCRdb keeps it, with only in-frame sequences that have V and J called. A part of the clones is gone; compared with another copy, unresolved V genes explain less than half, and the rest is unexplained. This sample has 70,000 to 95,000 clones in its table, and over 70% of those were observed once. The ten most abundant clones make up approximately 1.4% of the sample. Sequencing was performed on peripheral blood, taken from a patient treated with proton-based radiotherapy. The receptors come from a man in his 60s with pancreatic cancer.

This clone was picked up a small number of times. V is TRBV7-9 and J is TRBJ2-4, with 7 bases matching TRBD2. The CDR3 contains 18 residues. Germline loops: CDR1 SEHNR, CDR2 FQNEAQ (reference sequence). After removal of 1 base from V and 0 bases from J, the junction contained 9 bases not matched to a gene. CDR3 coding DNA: TGTGCCAGCAGCTTAGGGACTAGTGGCCTTCTAGCCAAAAACATTCAGTACTTC. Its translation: CASSLGTSGLLAKNIQYF.

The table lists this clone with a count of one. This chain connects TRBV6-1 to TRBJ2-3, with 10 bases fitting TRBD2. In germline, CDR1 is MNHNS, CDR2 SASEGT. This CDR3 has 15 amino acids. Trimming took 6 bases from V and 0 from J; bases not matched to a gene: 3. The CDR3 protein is CASSRLAGSTDTQYF. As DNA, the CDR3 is TGTGCCAGCAGCAGACTAGCGGGCAGCACAGATACGCAGTATTTT.

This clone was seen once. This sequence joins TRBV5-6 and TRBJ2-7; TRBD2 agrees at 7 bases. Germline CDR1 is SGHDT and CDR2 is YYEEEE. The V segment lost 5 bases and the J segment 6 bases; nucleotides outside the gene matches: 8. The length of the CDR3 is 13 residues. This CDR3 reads CASSYGLVGEQYF. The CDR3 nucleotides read TGTGCCAGCAGTTATGGACTAGTCGGCGAGCAGTACTTC.

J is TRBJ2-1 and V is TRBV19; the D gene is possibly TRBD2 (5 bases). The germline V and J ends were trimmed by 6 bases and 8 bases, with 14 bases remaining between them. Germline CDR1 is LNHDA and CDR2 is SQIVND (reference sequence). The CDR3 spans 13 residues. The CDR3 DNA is TGTGCCAGTAGGGGGTGGGAGTACGATGAGCAGTTCTTC. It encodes CASRGWEYDEQFF.

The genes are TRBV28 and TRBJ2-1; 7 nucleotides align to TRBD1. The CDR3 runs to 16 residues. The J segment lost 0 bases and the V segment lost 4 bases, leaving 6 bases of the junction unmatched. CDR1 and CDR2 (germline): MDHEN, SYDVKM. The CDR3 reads CASSSTGAASYNEQFF. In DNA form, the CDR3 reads TGTGCCAGCAGTTCAACAGGGGCCGCCTCCTACAATGAGCAGTTCTTC.

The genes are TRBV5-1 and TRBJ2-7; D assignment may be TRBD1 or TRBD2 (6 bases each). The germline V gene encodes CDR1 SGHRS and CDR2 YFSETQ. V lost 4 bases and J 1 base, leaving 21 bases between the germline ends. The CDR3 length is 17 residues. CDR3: CASSLRGTQGGSYEQYF. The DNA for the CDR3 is TGCGCCAGCAGCCTTAGGGGGACGCAAGGGGGGTCCTACGAGCAGTACTTC. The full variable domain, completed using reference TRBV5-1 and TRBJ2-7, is KAGVTQTPRYLIKTRGQQVTLSCSPISGHRSVSWYQQTPGQGLQFLFEYFSETQRNKGNFPGRFSGRQFSNSRSEMNVSTLELGDSALYLCASSLRGTQGGSYEQYFGPGTRLTVT.

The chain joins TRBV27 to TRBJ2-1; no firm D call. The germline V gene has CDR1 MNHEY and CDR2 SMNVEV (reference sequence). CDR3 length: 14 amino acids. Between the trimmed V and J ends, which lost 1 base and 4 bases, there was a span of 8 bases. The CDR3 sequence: CASSLLAAYNEQFF. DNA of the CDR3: TGTGCCAGCAGTTTATTGGCAGCGTACAATGAGCAGTTCTTC.

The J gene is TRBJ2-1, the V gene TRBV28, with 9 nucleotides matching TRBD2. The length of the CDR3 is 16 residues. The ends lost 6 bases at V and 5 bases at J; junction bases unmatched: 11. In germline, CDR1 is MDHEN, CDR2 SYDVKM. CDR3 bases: TGTGCCAGCAGGACCCTCTTAGCGGGAGCAAACAATGAGCAGTTCTTC. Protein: CASRTLLAGANNEQFF.

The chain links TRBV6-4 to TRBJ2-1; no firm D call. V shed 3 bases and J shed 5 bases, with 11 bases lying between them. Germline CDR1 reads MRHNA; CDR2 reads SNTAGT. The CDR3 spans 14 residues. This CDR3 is CASSEEVGNNEQFF. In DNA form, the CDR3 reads TGTGCCAGCAGTGAGGAAGTGGGTAACAATGAGCAGTTCTTC.

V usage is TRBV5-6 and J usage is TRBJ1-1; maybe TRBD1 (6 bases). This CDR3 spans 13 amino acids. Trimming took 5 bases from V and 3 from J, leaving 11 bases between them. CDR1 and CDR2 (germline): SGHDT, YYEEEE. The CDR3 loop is CASRWGLDTEAFF. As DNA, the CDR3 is TGTGCCAGCAGGTGGGGGCTGGACACTGAAGCTTTCTTT.

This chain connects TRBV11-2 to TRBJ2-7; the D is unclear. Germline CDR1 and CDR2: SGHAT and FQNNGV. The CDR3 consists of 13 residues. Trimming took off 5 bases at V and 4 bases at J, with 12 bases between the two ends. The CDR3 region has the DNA TGTGCCAGCAGCCCTCATACAAATTACGAGCAGTACTTC. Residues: CASSPHTNYEQYF.

CDR3: CASSGQQGTNEKLFF. The DNA of the CDR3 is TGTGCCAGCAGCGGACAACAGGGGACTAATGAAAAACTGTTTTTT. The chain carries TRBV7-9 and TRBJ1-4, with TRBD1 matching over 7 bases. The CDR3 is made up of 15 amino acids. V was clipped by 5 bases and J by 2 bases; unmatched bases: 5. In germline, CDR1 is SEHNR, CDR2 FQNEAQ (reference sequence).

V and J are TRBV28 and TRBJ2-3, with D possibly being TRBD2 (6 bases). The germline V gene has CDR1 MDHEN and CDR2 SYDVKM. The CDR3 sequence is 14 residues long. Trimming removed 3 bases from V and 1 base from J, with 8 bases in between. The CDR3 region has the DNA TGTGCCAGCAGTTTCATAGCGGGCACAGATACGCAGTATTTT. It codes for CASSFIAGTDTQYF.

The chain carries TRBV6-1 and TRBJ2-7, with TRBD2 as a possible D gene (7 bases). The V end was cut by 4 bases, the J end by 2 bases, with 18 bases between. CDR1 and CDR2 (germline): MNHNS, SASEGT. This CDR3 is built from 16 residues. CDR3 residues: CASSGAGHISTYEQYF. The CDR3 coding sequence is TGTGCCAGCAGTGGAGCGGGACACATTTCCACCTACGAGCAGTACTTC.

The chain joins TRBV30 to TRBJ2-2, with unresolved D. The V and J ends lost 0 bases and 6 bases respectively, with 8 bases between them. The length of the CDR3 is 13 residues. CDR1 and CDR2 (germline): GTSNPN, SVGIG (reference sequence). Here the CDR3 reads CAWSVIPAGELFF. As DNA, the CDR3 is TGTGCCTGGAGTGTAATACCCGCCGGGGAGCTGTTTTTT.